What follows are 24 T cell receptor beta chains derived from one specimen sequenced in a study of vaccination and CD4 T cells after COVID-19. Their antigen targets remain unknown. Cultured CD4+ T-cell DNA underwent Oncomine TCR Beta short-read sequencing. TCRdb re-called the PCR reads with MiXCR, one entry per CDR3 protein. The table includes 9,000 to 10,000 distinct CDR3 sequences, 65% to 70% detected once. Treatment described: approximately nine-day PBMC culture with coronavirus spike peptide pools or control peptides (ViraFEST assay). This sample comprised CD4+ T cells from blood, cultured in vitro, obtained before SARS-CoV-2 vaccination. The receptor source for this set is a human donor who had recovered from COVID-19.

This chain connects TRBV11-2 to TRBJ2-3; 8 bases match TRBD2. Germline assignment: CDR1 SGHAT and CDR2 FQNNGV. V was pared by 5 bases and J by 6 bases, with 10 bases of the junction left unmatched. The length of the CDR3 is 15 residues. CDR3 nucleotide sequence: TGTGCCAGCAGCAACTTCCGGGAGGGCCTCGATACGCAGTATTTT. This gives the protein CASSNFREGLDTQYF.

Notes on this clonotype: The junction does not match germline at one end; this may be a read error. This sequence joins TRBV5-1 and TRBJ1-6, with D tentatively TRBD1 (6 bases). The CDR3 totals 16 residues. The germline gives CDR1 SGHRS, CDR2 YFSETQ. CDR3 in amino acids: CASSLSGDTFNSPLHF. CDR3 coding DNA: TGCGCCAGCAGCTTGTCAGGGGACACATTCAATTCACCTCTCCACTTT.

This clonotype has just a few counts. The chain uses TRBV6-1 and TRBJ1-6; 9 bases agree with TRBD1. The J segment lost 9 bases and the V segment lost 6 bases, leaving 9 bases of the junction unmatched. The CDR3 has 15 residues. Germline V lookup: CDR1 MNHNS, CDR2 SASEGT. The DNA for the CDR3 is TGTGCCAGCAGCGTGGGACAGGGAGAGGGTTCACCCCTCCACTTT. Translating it yields CASSVGQGEGSPLHF.

The chain carries TRBV28 and TRBJ1-3; 9 positions match TRBD1. The CDR3 spans 17 residues. Germline trimming cut 5 bases from V and 0 bases from J; bases unmatched to any gene: 8. Germline CDR1 reads MDHEN; CDR2 reads SYDVKM. The CDR3 DNA sequence: TGTGCCAGCAGTAGACCGGGACAGGGACACTCTGGAAACACCATATATTTT. Its protein is CASSRPGQGHSGNTIYF.

V usage is TRBV7-2 and J usage is TRBJ1-1; D unresolved. V was shortened by 0 bases and J by 3 bases, with 8 bases between the two germline ends. The CDR3 covers 14 residues. Germline V gives CDR1 SGHTA, CDR2 FQGNSA. The DNA of the CDR3 is TGTGCCAGCAGCTTAGCAGGGCGGGACACTGAAGCTTTCTTT. Residues: CASSLAGRDTEAFF.

The sample holds one count of this clonotype. The chain combines TRBV30 with TRBJ1-1; D not certain. Germline-derived CDR1 and CDR2 are GTSNPN and SVGIG (reference sequence). Trimming pared 2 bases from V and 2 bases from J, leaving 9 bases between. This CDR3 has 13 residues. The CDR3 protein is CAWSWQANTEAFF. The CDR3 nucleotides are TGTGCCTGGAGTTGGCAGGCAAACACTGAAGCTTTCTTT.

This clonotype was picked up one time. The chain combines TRBV19 with TRBJ2-1; 7 nucleotides line up with TRBD2. The trim removed 4 bases at V and 7 bases at J, leaving 1 base unmatched. Germline V gene data show CDR1 as LNHDA and CDR2 as SQIVND (reference sequence). The CDR3 has 12 residues. DNA for the CDR3: TGTGCCAGTAGTAGCGGGGGTAATGAGCAGTTCTTC. It yields the protein CASSSGGNEQFF. Looking up the rest from reference TRBV19 and TRBJ2-1 gives the full variable domain: DGGITQSPKYLFRKEGQNVTLSCEQNLNHDAMYWYRQDPGQGLRLIYYSQIVNDFQKGDIAEGYSVSREKKESFPLTVTSAQKNPTAFYLCASSSGGNEQFFGPGTRLTVL.

The chain joins TRBV27 to TRBJ2-7; the D gene is possibly TRBD1 (6 bases). This CDR3 has 15 amino acids. Germline lookup yields CDR1 MNHEY and CDR2 SMNVEV (reference sequence). Trimming took 4 bases from V and 6 from J, leaving 19 bases between them. The CDR3 DNA reads as TGTGCCAGCAGTTCAGGACAGCCGGGGAGCAGCGAGCAGTACTTC. Its protein product is CASSSGQPGSSEQYF.

This chain joins TRBV12-3 or TRBV12-4 and TRBJ2-3, with no clear D. Trimming took 0 bases from V and 4 from J, leaving 8 bases between them. CDR3 length equals 14 residues. CDR3 DNA sequence: TGTGCCAGCAGTTTAGCGCTTGTCCCAGATACGCAGTATTTT. It is translated as CASSLALVPDTQYF.

The J gene is TRBJ1-6, the V gene TRBV28, with 10 bases matching TRBD1. This CDR3 is 19 amino acids long. The V gene's germline CDR1 is MDHEN and CDR2 SYDVKM. The trim removed 5 bases at V and 1 base at J, leaving 11 bases unmatched. The CDR3 loop is CASSPMGQGIGSYNSPLHF. Here the CDR3 DNA reads TGTGCCAGCAGTCCCATGGGACAGGGGATAGGGTCCTATAATTCACCCCTCCACTTT.

This clonotype has only one observation. The V and J genes are TRBV7-2 and TRBJ2-2, with TRBD2 matching 16 bases. V shed 3 bases and J 5 bases; nucleotides not matched to a gene: 0. Germline V gene data show CDR1 as SGHTA and CDR2 as FQGNSA. The CDR3 runs 16 residues. In DNA, the CDR3 is TGTGCCAGCAGCTTGGGACTAGCGGGAGGGACCGGGGAGCTGTTTTTT. As protein: CASSLGLAGGTGELFF.

This clonotype has just a few counts. V gene TRBV7-9 combines with J gene TRBJ1-1; D may be TRBD1 (6 bases). The CDR3 extends over 14 amino acids. The V end lost 5 bases, the J end lost 2 bases, and 12 bases lay between the germline ends. Germline V CDR1 and CDR2: SEHNR, FQNEAQ (reference sequence). CDR3 sequence (DNA): TGTGCCAGCAGCATGGACAGTCTCAACACTGAAGCTTTCTTT. This encodes CASSMDSLNTEAFF.

The genes are TRBV4-3 and TRBJ1-1; weak D call: TRBD1 (5 bases). From germline, CDR1 is LGHNA and CDR2 YSLEER. The CDR3 is 12 amino acids. V was clipped by 8 bases and J by 3 bases, with 10 bases between them. CDR3 DNA: TGCGCCAGCGGGACCCTCTACACTGAAGCTTTCTTT. Translation gives CASGTLYTEAFF.

The rearrangement links TRBV10-3 to TRBJ2-5; D uncertain. Trimming took off 0 bases at V and 5 bases at J, with 4 bases between the two ends. This CDR3 spans 12 amino acids. Germline V CDR1 and CDR2: ENHRY, SYGVKD. Here the CDR3 reads CAISESAETQYF. In DNA form, the CDR3 reads TGTGCCATCAGTGAGTCGGCCGAGACCCAGTACTTC.

This chain links TRBV19 with TRBJ1-2, with a tentative D call TRBD1 (5 bases). The germline V gene has CDR1 LNHDA and CDR2 SQIVND (reference sequence). There are 16 residues in the CDR3. V was shortened by 4 bases and J by 4 bases, with 19 bases between the two germline ends. The CDR3 DNA sequence: TGTGCCAGTAGTAGGCGCTCAGGGCTATACCTCTATGGCTACACCTTC. Translated, it gives CASSRRSGLYLYGYTF.

This clonotype was seen a handful of times. The rearrangement joins TRBV27 to TRBJ1-1, with a weak D call TRBD1 (5 bases). CDR3 length: 15 amino acids. The germline gives CDR1 MNHEY, CDR2 SMNVEV (reference sequence). The V end was cut by 5 bases, the J end by 5 bases, with 18 bases between. The CDR3 region is CASSARRGRDTEAFF. CDR3 nucleotides: TGTGCCAGCAGTGCCAGGAGGGGAAGGGATACTGAAGCTTTCTTT.

The chain links TRBV27 to TRBJ2-7; a possible D gene is TRBD2 (5 bases). Between the trimmed V and J ends, which lost 6 bases and 6 bases, there was a span of 18 bases. The CDR3 is 14 amino acids. CDR1 and CDR2 from the germline V gene are MNHEY and SMNVEV (reference sequence). CDR3 DNA sequence: TGTGCCAGCAGGACCTTGGAGGCCCCCTTCGAGCAGTACTTC. Translation: CASRTLEAPFEQYF.

The chain has TRBV15 and TRBJ2-5, with D possibly matching TRBD2 (5 bases). The CDR3 contains 12 residues. Germline V gives CDR1 LNHNV, CDR2 YYDKDF (reference sequence). Deletions cut 10 bases from V and 5 bases from J, with 14 bases between. In DNA form, the CDR3 reads TGTGCCATCGGGGTAGCTGGGGAGACCCAGTACTTC. Translated: CAIGVAGETQYF.

This chain connects TRBV6-1 to TRBJ1-3, with D unclear. Germline values: CDR1 MNHNS, CDR2 SASEGT. Trimming left V 1 base short and J 0 bases short, with 10 bases between. The length of the CDR3 is 16 residues. The CDR3 sequence is CASSEDGRLSGNTIYF. The CDR3 DNA reads TGTGCCAGCAGTGAAGACGGACGGCTCTCTGGAAACACCATATATTTT.

This clonotype occurred a few times. The V call is TRBV20-1, the J call TRBJ2-5; 8 bases are a match to TRBD1. The germline gives CDR1 DFQATT, CDR2 SNEGSKA (reference sequence). The CDR3 sequence is 15 residues long. Trimming removed 0 bases from V and 2 bases from J; junction bases left unmatched: 5. In DNA, the CDR3 is TGCAGTGCTAGAGATGCAGGGGGCACACAAGAGACCCAGTACTTC. It translates to CSARDAGGTQETQYF.

The chain links TRBV20-1 to TRBJ1-2, with D perhaps matching TRBD1 (6 bases). V shed 3 bases and J shed 5 bases, with 16 bases lying between them. Germline V CDR1 and CDR2: DFQATT, SNEGSKA (reference sequence). The CDR3 runs to 14 residues. CDR3 in DNA: TGCAGTGCTAGCTCCTCGGGGGCAGGATATGGCTACACCTTC. Protein: CSASSSGAGYGYTF.

This rearrangement joins TRBV6-5 to TRBJ2-7, with 11 bases aligning to TRBD2. The CDR3 spans 14 residues. Trimming took 4 bases from V and 4 from J; bases not matched to a gene: 3. Germline CDR1 reads MNHEY; CDR2 reads SVGAGI. CDR3 sequence reads: CASSLTSGNYEQYF. The DNA of the CDR3 is TGTGCCAGCAGTTTGACTAGCGGGAATTACGAGCAGTACTTC.

This chain links TRBV6-4 with TRBJ2-3; D gene unclear. The CDR3 runs to 13 residues. In germline, CDR1 is MRHNA, CDR2 SNTAGT. Trimming removed 10 bases from V and 3 bases from J, with 14 bases in between. CDR3 protein: CATSAQGTDTQYF. The CDR3 region has the DNA TGTGCCACCTCAGCCCAAGGGACAGATACGCAGTATTTT.

Concerning this clonotype: One junction end disagrees with the germline gene, perhaps due to a read error. The chain employs TRBV18 and TRBJ1-1; D ambiguous. CDR1 is KGHSH, CDR2 LQKENI, per germline. CDR3 length equals 12 residues. CDR3 in DNA: TGTACCAGCTCCTCTCTGGGGACTGAAGCTTTCTTT. As protein: CTSSSLGTEAFF.